This entry is about one T cell receptor beta chain. Its cognate antigen is unknown. Treatment in this sample: roughly 20 received Ad26.COV2.S at low or high dose, single or two shots; 5 received placebo; per-sample allocation not given. It was on day 63 after the first vaccine or placebo injection that samples were taken. Expressing Wuhan-strain SARS-CoV-2 spike, an Ad26 vector served as the vaccine. Using immunoSEQ multiplex PCR, the repertoire was profiled, and TCRdb retains in-frame clones only, with some absent. The sample contains about 350,000 clones, approximately 90% of which appear only once. These data come from a study of Ad26.COV2.S vaccination and SARS-CoV-2 variants. Study in general: The study gave Ad26.COV2.S intramuscularly, once or twice 56 days apart. Findings of the study overall: Vaccinees and placebo recipients showed similar non-spike TCR breadth. Following vaccination, spike-specific CD8+ and CD4+ T cell responses reportedly exhibited substantial breadth.

The germline gives CDR1 SGHTA, CDR2 FQGNSA. This CDR3 is built from 14 residues. V lost 1 base to trimming and J lost 10 bases; unmatched junction nucleotides: 4. The chain recombines TRBV7-2 with TRBJ2-1, with 10 bases aligning to TRBD2. This receptor was identified in a person aged 18-65 years who received the Ad26.COV2.S COVID-19 vaccine or a placebo. Here the sequenced sample was peripheral blood, taken in a trial of Ad26.COV2.S vaccine versus placebo. CDR3 in DNA: TGTGCCAGCAGCTTAGATACTAGCGGGGCCGAGCAGTTCTTC. As protein: CASSLDTSGAEQFF. Full variable domain (rest looked up from reference TRBV7-2 and TRBJ2-1): GAGVSQSPSNKVTEKGKDVELRCDPISGHTALYWYRQSLGQGLEFLIYFQGNSAPDKSGLPSDRFSAERTGGSVSTLTIQRTQQEDSAVYLCASSLDTSGAEQFFGPGTRLTVL.